Sequencing of this T cell receptor (beta chain) was carried out in a study of T cell changes during pregnancy in multiple sclerosis. TCRdb keeps only in-frame clones here, not all; method: immunoSEQ multiplex PCR. The sample carries about 32,000 clones, approximately 89% recorded once. A single count supports this clone. The material sequenced was CD8+ T cells from peripheral blood mononuclear cells, taken in the first trimester of pregnancy. The TCR comes from a female donor with multiple sclerosis, enrolled in a pregnancy study.

In nucleotides, the CDR3 is TGTGCCAGCAGTTTATCCTGGCAGGGTGGAGAAAAACTGTTTTTT. Protein: CASSLSWQGGEKLFF. This chain connects TRBV27 to TRBJ1-4; D may be TRBD1 (5 bases). The germline CDR1 and CDR2 sequences are MNHEY and SMNVEV (reference sequence). V gave up 0 bases and J gave up 8 bases, with 13 bases separating them. This CDR3 region has 15 residues.